Below, 20 T cell receptor beta chains from the same sample are listed, as sequenced in a study of T-cell memory formation after mild COVID-19. Each CDR3 protein is one row after TCRdb ran MiXCR on the 5' RACE reads. The sample lists approximately 290,000 distinct CDR3 sequences, about 16% occurring once. Sequencing was performed on PBMCs or a T cell subset sorted from them (not recorded which). These receptors were obtained from a man between 18 and 35 years old who had mild COVID-19 (a few samples of this study predate the infection). Cell type and time point are not known.

This clonotype was observed many times. The gene calls are TRBV4-2 and TRBJ2-3; D not resolved. Germline V gene lookup returns CDR1 LGHNA and CDR2 YNFKEQ. CDR3 length equals 14 residues. Deletions cut 1 base from V and 6 bases from J, with 11 bases between. CDR3 in amino acids: CASSQARSPDTQYF. CDR3 bases: TGTGCCAGCAGCCAAGCGAGGAGTCCGGATACGCAGTATTTT.

V usage is TRBV20-1 and J usage is TRBJ2-3, with TRBD1 matching over 8 bases. V shed 2 bases and J 1 base; nucleotides not matched to a gene: 14. The germline V gene has CDR1 DFQATT and CDR2 SNEGSKA (reference sequence). The CDR3 is 18 residues long. The CDR3 is CSARRAGGWAYRTDTQYF. CDR3 nucleotide sequence: TGCAGTGCTAGAAGGGCAGGGGGCTGGGCTTACCGCACAGATACGCAGTATTTT.

This clonotype was recorded a few times. The chain couples TRBV12-3 or TRBV12-4 to TRBJ2-3; D gene uncertain. This CDR3 has 15 amino acids. V was shortened by 5 bases and J by 6 bases, with 18 bases between the two germline ends. The CDR3 reads CASSPSSTSSDTQYF. The DNA for the CDR3 is TGTGCCAGCAGTCCTAGTAGCACCTCCTCGGATACGCAGTATTTT.

The chain links TRBV20-1 to TRBJ2-3; 7 bases are a match to TRBD1. The CDR3 sequence is 13 residues long. CDR1 is DFQATT and CDR2 is SNEGSKA in the germline V gene (reference sequence). The V and J ends lost 8 bases and 1 base, in that order; junction bases with no gene match: 6. The CDR3 DNA reads as TGCAGTACCCCTGACAGGGGCACAGATACGCAGTATTTT. This gives the protein CSTPDRGTDTQYF.

The chain is built from TRBV5-1 and TRBJ2-1; 7 positions agree with TRBD2. The V and J ends lost 4 bases and 1 base, in that order; junction bases with no gene match: 8. CDR3 length: 16 amino acids. From germline, CDR1 is SGHRS and CDR2 YFSETQ. CDR3 sequence: CASSKTGGPSYNEQFF. As DNA, the CDR3 is TGCGCCAGCAGCAAAACGGGGGGTCCATCCTACAATGAGCAGTTCTTC.

There are many counts of this clonotype. The chain links TRBV5-1 to TRBJ2-7; TRBD2 agrees at 10 bases. Trimming took 4 bases from V and 5 from J; bases not matched to a gene: 6. This CDR3 comprises 14 residues. Germline CDR1 and CDR2: SGHRS and YFSETQ. The CDR3 is CASSMLSGGDEQYV. DNA for the CDR3: TGCGCCAGCAGCATGCTGAGCGGGGGGGACGAGCAGTACGTC.

V and J are TRBV20-1 and TRBJ2-4, with 8 positions matching TRBD2. In germline, CDR1 is DFQATT, CDR2 SNEGSKA (reference sequence). The V gene end was trimmed by 5 bases and the J gene end by 8 bases; junction bases not matched to a gene: 11. The CDR3 runs to 14 residues. The DNA of the CDR3 is TGCAGTGCTTGGGAGAGGGCGGGGGGACACATTCAGTACTTC. It translates to CSAWERAGGHIQYF.

The chain carries TRBV4-1 and TRBJ1-2; D perhaps matches TRBD1 (5 bases). Germline V gene sequence: CDR1 MGHRA, CDR2 YSYEKL. V gave up 10 bases and J gave up 0 bases, with 15 bases separating them. This CDR3 is built from 14 residues. The chain's CDR3 is CATGGQAPNYGYTF. In nucleotides, the CDR3 is TGCGCCACAGGAGGACAAGCCCCTAACTATGGCTACACCTTC.

This clonotype came up many times. V is TRBV18 and J is TRBJ2-7; D gene ambiguous. Germline V gene sequence: CDR1 KGHSH, CDR2 LQKENI. This CDR3 spans 13 amino acids. V gave up 4 bases and J gave up 3 bases, with 10 bases separating them. CDR3 residues: CASSLSQVYEQYV. CDR3 nucleotide sequence: TGTGCCAGCTCACTAAGCCAGGTCTACGAGCAGTACGTC.

CDR3 sequence reads: CASSSRQGLGPLEQYF. CDR3 coding DNA: TGTGCCAGCAGCTCCCGACAGGGCCTAGGGCCTCTCGAGCAGTACTTC. The V and J genes are TRBV7-9 and TRBJ2-7; 7 nucleotides align to TRBD1. Per the germline V gene, CDR1 is SEHNR and CDR2 is FQNEAQ (reference sequence). The CDR3 covers 16 residues. The trim removed 4 bases at V and 6 bases at J, leaving 15 bases unmatched.

J is TRBJ2-3 and V is TRBV21-1; no check of the table's D call, TRBD1, against the DNA was made. TRBV21-1 is listed as a pseudogene. The CDR3 totals 20 residues. This CDR3 reads CASSLRPKSGGDTSTDTQYF. CDR3 DNA sequence: TGTGCCAGCAGCCTCCGACCTAAAAGCGGGGGCGATACTAGCACAGATACGCAGTATTTT.

V usage is TRBV7-9 and J usage is TRBJ2-5; D is ambiguous. Per germline, CDR1 SEHNR and CDR2 FQNEAQ (reference sequence). Trimming stripped 11 bases from V and 5 bases from J, with 6 bases between. This CDR3 region has 9 residues. The CDR3 DNA reads as TGTGCCGTCGAGGAGACCCAGTACTTC. Residues: CAVEETQYF. The variable domain in full, with the rest retrieved from reference TRBV7-9 and TRBJ2-5, is DTGVSQNPRHKITKRGQNVTFRCDPISEHNRLYWYRQTLGQGPEFLTYFQNEAQLEKSRLLSDRFSAERPKGSFSTLEIQRTEQGDSAMYLCAVEETQYFGPGTRLLVL.

The V call is TRBV4-3, the J call TRBJ1-2, with D maybe TRBD1 (5 bases). Germline V gives CDR1 LGHNA, CDR2 YSLEER. The CDR3 sequence is 14 residues long. The ends were cut back, 0 bases at V and 2 bases at J, with 7 bases in the middle. The CDR3 reads CASSQERGNYGYTF. DNA for the CDR3: TGCGCCAGCAGCCAAGAAAGGGGAAACTATGGCTACACCTTC.

This clonotype occurred many times. The chain joins TRBV5-1 to TRBJ2-1; TRBD1 matches at 8 bases. CDR3 length: 16 amino acids. V was pared by 7 bases and J by 0 bases, with 9 bases of the junction left unmatched. Germline lookup yields CDR1 SGHRS and CDR2 YFSETQ. Here the CDR3 reads CASAPGGADSYNEQFF. The CDR3 nucleotides are TGCGCCAGCGCTCCAGGGGGCGCCGACTCCTACAATGAGCAGTTCTTC. Drawing the rest from reference TRBV5-1 and TRBJ2-1, the complete variable domain is KAGVTQTPRYLIKTRGQQVTLSCSPISGHRSVSWYQQTPGQGLQFLFEYFSETQRNKGNFPGRFSGRQFSNSRSEMNVSTLELGDSALYLCASAPGGADSYNEQFFGPGTRLTVL.

In its sample, this clonotype was seen a few times. The chain combines TRBV20-1 with TRBJ1-1; D not resolved. Germline CDR1 and CDR2: DFQATT and SNEGSKA (reference sequence). The CDR3 runs 12 residues. The CDR3 here is CRMAAGDAEAFF. As DNA, the CDR3 is TGCAGGATGGCAGCGGGAGACGCTGAAGCTTTCTTT.

This clonotype appeared many times. The chain combines TRBV4-2 with TRBJ1-2, with a possible D match to TRBD1 (6 bases). Germline CDR1 LGHNA, CDR2 YNFKEQ. V lost 1 base to trimming and J lost 8 bases, with 14 bases between them. This CDR3 has 14 residues. The CDR3 bases are TGTGCCAGCAGCCAAGCCCCAGGGGATGAAGGCTACACCTTC. Translation gives CASSQAPGDEGYTF.

The table lists this clonotype with a count of one. The chain joins TRBV5-1 to TRBJ2-3, with D unresolved. Germline V CDR1 and CDR2: SGHRS, YFSETQ. The CDR3 contains 15 residues. The V gene lost 0 bases and the J gene lost 4 bases, with 12 bases spanning the gap. CDR3: CASSLAPVQPDTQYF. The CDR3 DNA sequence: TGCGCCAGCAGCTTGGCCCCCGTACAACCAGATACGCAGTATTTT.

The gene calls are TRBV4-1 and TRBJ1-5; a weak D match, TRBD1 (5 bases). Germline values: CDR1 MGHRA, CDR2 YSYEKL. This CDR3 spans 17 amino acids. V shed 5 bases and J shed 1 base, with 18 bases lying between them. The CDR3 here is CASSIDPGQGSNQPQHF. The CDR3 nucleotides read TGCGCCAGCAGCATCGATCCAGGGCAAGGGAGCAATCAGCCCCAGCATTTT.

This clonotype was picked up a small number of times. V gene TRBV12-3 or TRBV12-4 combines with J gene TRBJ2-1; D ambiguous. V was trimmed by 2 bases and J by 7 bases, leaving 6 bases between them. This CDR3 is 12 amino acids long. CDR3 nucleotide sequence: TGTGCCAGCAGTTTATTACTTAATGAGCAGTTCTTC. This sequence encodes CASSLLLNEQFF.

The V call is TRBV12-3 or TRBV12-4, the J call TRBJ2-1; D unresolved. The CDR3 spans 15 residues. Deletions cut 6 bases from V and 0 bases from J, with 12 bases between. Written as DNA, the CDR3 is TGTGCCAGCAGCCCGCATCCGAGCTCCTACAATGAGCAGTTCTTC. This sequence encodes CASSPHPSSYNEQFF.